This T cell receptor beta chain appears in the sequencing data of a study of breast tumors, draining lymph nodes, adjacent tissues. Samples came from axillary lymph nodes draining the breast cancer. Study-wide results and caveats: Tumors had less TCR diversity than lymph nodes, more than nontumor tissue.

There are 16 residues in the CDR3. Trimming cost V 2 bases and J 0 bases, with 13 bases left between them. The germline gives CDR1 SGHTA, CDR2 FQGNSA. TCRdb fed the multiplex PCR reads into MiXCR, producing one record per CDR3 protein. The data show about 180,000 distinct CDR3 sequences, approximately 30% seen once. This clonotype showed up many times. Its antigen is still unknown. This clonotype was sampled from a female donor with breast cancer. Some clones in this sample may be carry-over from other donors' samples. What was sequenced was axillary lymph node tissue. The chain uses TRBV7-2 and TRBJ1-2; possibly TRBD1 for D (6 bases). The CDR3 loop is CASSLTIRGANYGYTF. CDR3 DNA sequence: TGTGCCAGCAGCTTAACGATCAGGGGAGCTAACTATGGCTACACCTTC.